This T cell receptor (beta chain) was documented in a study of T-cell reconstitution after alpha-beta-depleted transplantation in children. Study outcomes and limitations: Approximately two months post-transplant, alpha-beta T cells reportedly originated from several hundred expanded graft clones. Several patients had high TCRbeta diversity at day 60; it came from surviving recipient T cells and thymic progenitors. A year post-transplant, T-cell counts and diversity derived mostly from newly produced T cells.

The CDR3 covers 11 residues. Per the germline V gene, CDR1 is MNHNS and CDR2 is SASEGT. The V gene lost 2 bases and the J gene lost 11 bases, with 8 bases spanning the gap. This clonotype was observed at least ten times. What it recognizes is unknown. Unique molecular identifiers tagged the TCRbeta library. TCRdb called the PCR reads again in MiXCR, with one record for every CDR3 protein. In the table there are 84,000 or so distinct CDR3 sequences, roughly 15% of which are singletons. Here the sequenced sample was PBMCs, mostly from graft donor cells, taken 180 days after TCRalphabeta/CD19-depleted stem cell transplant. The chain employs TRBV6-1 and TRBJ2-3; D is perhaps TRBD2 (5 bases). This sequence was found in a male patient under 10 years old who had a stem cell transplant for acute lymphoblastic leukemia, so the T cells may come from the graft donor. The CDR3 sequence is CASSELREQYF. The CDR3 region has the DNA TGTGCCAGCAGTGAACTCCGGGAGCAGTATTTT.